Sequencing of this T cell receptor beta chain was carried out in a study of CD8+ T cells in alopecia areata. This clone has only a few counts. The antigen is undetermined. Following RNA extraction, reverse transcription yielded cDNA that acted as the sequencing template. The method was immunoSEQ multiplex PCR; TCRdb's version includes in-frame clones alone and lacks a portion of them. This repertoire shows 90,000 to 120,000 clones, 55% to 60% found once; its top ten account for 20% to 30%. Notes on the study in general: Among the cells sequenced in scalp samples are also the resident alphabeta T cells of normal skin.

This TCR came from a human donor with alopecia areata. The material sequenced was NKG2D-low CD8+ T cells sorted from blood.

The chain's CDR3 is CSVERAGNTGELFF. In DNA form, the CDR3 reads TGCAGCGTTGAACGGGCGGGGAACACCGGGGAGCTGTTTTTT. The chain is built from TRBV29-1 and TRBJ2-2; D may be TRBD2 (5 bases). CDR3 length equals 14 residues. V lost 2 bases and J lost 1, with 8 bases in between. Germline values: CDR1 SQVTM, CDR2 ANQGSEA.